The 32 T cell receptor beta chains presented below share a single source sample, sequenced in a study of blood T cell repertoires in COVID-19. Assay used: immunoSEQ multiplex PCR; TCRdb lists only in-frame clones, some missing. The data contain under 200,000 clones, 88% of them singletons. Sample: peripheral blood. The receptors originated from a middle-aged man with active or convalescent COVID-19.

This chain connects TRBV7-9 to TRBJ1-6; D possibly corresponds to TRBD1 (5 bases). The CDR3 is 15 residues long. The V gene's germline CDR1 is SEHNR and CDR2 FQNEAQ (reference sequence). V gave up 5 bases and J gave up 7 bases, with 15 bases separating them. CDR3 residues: CASSPPGGWNSPLHF. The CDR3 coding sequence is TGTGCCAGCAGCCCCCCTGGGGGGTGGAATTCACCCCTCCACTTT.

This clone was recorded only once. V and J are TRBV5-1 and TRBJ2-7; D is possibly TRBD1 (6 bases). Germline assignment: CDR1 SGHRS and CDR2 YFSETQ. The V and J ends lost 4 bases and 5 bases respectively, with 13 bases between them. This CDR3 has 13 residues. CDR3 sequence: CASSGGHEHEQYF. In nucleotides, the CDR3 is TGCGCCAGCAGCGGGGGACATGAACACGAGCAGTACTTC.

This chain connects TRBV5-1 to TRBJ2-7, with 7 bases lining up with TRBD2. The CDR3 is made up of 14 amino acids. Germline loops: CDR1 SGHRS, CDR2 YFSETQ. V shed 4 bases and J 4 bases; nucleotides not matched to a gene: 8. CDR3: CASSAGVGLYEQYF. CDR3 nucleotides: TGCGCCAGCAGCGCGGGGGTGGGGCTTTACGAGCAGTACTTC.

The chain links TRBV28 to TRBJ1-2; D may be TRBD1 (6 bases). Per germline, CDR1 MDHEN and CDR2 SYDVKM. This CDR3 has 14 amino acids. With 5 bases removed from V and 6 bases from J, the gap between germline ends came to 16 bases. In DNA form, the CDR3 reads TGTGCCAGCAGTGGAACAGGGACCCTTGATGGCTACACCTTC. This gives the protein CASSGTGTLDGYTF.

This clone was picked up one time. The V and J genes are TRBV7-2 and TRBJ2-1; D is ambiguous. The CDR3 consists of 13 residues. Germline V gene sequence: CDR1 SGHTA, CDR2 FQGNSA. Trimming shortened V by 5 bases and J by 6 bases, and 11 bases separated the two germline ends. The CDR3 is CASSPTPGNEQFF. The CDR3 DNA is TGTGCCAGCAGCCCAACCCCCGGCAATGAGCAGTTCTTC.

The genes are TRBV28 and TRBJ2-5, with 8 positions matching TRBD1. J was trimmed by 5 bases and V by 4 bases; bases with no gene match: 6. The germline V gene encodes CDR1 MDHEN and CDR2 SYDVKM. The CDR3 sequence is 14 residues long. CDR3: CASSSTGVAETQYF. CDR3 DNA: TGTGCCAGCAGTTCGACAGGGGTAGCTGAGACCCAGTACTTC.

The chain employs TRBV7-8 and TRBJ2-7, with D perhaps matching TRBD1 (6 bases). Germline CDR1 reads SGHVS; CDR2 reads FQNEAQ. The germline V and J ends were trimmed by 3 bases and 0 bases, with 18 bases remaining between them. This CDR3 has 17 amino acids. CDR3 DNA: TGTGCCAGCAGCTTCCTCTCCGAGGACAGCTACTCCTACGAGCAGTACTTC. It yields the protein CASSFLSEDSYSYEQYF.

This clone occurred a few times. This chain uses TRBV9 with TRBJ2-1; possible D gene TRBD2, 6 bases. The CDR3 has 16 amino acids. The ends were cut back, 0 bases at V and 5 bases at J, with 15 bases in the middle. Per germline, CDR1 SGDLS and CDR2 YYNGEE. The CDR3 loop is CASSVEQASVHNEQFF. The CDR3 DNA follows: TGTGCCAGCAGCGTAGAACAGGCTAGCGTCCACAATGAGCAGTTCTTC. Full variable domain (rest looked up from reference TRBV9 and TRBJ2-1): DSGVTQTPKHLITATGQRVTLRCSPRSGDLSVYWYQQSLDQGLQFLIQYYNGEERAKGNILERFSAQQFPDLHSELNLSSLELGDSALYFCASSVEQASVHNEQFFGPGTRLTVL.

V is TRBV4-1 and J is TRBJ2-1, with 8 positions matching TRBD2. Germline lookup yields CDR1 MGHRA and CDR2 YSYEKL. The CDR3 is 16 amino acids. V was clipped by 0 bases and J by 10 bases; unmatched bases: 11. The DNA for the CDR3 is TGCGCCAGCAGCCAAGATCTGGCCGCGGGAGGTAGGGAGCAGTTCTTC. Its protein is CASSQDLAAGGREQFF.

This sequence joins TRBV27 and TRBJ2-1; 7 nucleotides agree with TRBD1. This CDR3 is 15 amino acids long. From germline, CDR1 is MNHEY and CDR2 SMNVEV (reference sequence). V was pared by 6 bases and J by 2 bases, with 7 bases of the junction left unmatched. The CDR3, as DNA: TGTGCCAGCAGAAAAGGGACAGAAGCCTACAATGAGCAGTTCTTC. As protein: CASRKGTEAYNEQFF.

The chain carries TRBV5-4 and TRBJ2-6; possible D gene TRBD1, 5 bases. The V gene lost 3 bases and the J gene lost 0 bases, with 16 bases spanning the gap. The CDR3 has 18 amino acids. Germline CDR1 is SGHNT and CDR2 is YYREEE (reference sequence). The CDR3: CASSSDRTALSGANVLTF. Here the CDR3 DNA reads TGTGCCAGCAGCTCAGACAGAACCGCGCTCTCTGGGGCCAACGTCCTGACTTTC.

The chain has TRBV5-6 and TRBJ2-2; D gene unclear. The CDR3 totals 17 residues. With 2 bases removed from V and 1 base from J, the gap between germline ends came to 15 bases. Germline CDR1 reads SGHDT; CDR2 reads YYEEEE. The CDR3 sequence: CASSFQRRQRNTGELFF. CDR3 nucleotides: TGTGCCAGCAGCTTTCAGAGGCGGCAGAGGAACACCGGGGAGCTGTTTTTT. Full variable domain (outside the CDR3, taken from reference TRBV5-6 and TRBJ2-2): DAGVTQSPTHLIKTRGQQVTLRCSPKSGHDTVSWYQQALGQGPQFIFQYYEEEERQRGNFPDRFSGHQFPNYSSELNVNALLLGDSALYLCASSFQRRQRNTGELFFGEGSRLTVL.

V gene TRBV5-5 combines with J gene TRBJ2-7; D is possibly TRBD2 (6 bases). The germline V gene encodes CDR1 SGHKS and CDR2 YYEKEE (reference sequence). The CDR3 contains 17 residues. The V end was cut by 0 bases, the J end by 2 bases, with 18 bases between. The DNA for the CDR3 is TGTGCCAGCAGCTTGGCGCGCACCGGGACTCGAACCTACGAGCAGTACTTC. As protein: CASSLARTGTRTYEQYF.

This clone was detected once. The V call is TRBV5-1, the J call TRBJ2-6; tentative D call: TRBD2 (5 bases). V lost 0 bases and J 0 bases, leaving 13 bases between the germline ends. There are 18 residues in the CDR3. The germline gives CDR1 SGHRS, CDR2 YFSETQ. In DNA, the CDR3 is TGCGCCAGCAGCTTGGAATCGGGGTCGGGCTCTGGGGCCAACGTCCTGACTTTC. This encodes CASSLESGSGSGANVLTF.

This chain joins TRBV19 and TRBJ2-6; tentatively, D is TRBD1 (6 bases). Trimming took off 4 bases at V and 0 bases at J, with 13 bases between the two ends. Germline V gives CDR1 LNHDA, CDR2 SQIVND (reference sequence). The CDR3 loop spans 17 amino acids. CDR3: CASSKQGLSSGANVLTF. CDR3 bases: TGTGCCAGTAGTAAGCAGGGGTTAAGCTCTGGGGCCAACGTCCTGACTTTC.

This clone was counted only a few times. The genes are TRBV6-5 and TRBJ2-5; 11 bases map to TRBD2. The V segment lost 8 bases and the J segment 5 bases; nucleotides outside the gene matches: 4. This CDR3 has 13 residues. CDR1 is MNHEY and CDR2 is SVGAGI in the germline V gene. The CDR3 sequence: CASEASGGETQYF. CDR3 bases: TGTGCCAGCGAAGCTAGCGGGGGGGAGACCCAGTACTTC.

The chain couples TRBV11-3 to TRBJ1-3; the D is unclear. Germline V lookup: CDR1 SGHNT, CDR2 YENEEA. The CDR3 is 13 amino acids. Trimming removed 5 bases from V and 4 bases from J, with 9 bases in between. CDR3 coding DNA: TGTGCCAGCAGCCATCAGATCGGAAACACCATATATTTT. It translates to CASSHQIGNTIYF.

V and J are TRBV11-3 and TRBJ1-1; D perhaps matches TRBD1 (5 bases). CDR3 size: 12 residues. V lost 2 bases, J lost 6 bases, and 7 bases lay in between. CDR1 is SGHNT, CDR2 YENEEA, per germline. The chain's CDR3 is CASSLQGSEAFF. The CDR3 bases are TGTGCCAGCAGCTTACAGGGCTCTGAAGCTTTCTTT.

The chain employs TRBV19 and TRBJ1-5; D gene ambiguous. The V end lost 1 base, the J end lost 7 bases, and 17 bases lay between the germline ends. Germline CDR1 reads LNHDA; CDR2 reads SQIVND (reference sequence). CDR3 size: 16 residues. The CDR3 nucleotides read TGTGCCAGTAGTATAGTTCTCAGCAACGTGGAGCAGCCCCAGCATTTT. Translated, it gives CASSIVLSNVEQPQHF.

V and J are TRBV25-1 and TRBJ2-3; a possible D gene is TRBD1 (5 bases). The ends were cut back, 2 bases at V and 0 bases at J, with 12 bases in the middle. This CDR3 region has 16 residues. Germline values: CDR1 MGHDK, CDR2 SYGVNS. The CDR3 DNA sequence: TGTGCCAGCAGTGAAACCGGCAGGACAAGCACAGATACGCAGTATTTT. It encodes CASSETGRTSTDTQYF.

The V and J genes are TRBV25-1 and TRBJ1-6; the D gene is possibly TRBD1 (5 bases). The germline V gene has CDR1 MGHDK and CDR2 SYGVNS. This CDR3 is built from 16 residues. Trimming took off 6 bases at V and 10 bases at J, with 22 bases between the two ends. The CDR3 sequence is CASSTTQWGVGSPLHF. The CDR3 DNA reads TGTGCCAGCAGCACCACCCAATGGGGGGTAGGCTCACCCCTCCACTTT.

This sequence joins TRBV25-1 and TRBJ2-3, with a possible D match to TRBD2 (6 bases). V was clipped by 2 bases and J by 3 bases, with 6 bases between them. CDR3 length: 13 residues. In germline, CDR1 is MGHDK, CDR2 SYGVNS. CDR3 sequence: CASSELATDTQYF. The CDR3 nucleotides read TGTGCCAGCAGTGAACTAGCGACAGATACGCAGTATTTT.

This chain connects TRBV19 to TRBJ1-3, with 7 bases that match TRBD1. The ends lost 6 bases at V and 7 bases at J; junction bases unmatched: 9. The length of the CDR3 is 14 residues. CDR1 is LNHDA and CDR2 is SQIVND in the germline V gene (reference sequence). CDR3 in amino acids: CASSPGGTANTIYF. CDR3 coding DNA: TGTGCCAGTAGCCCGGGGGGGACAGCGAACACCATATATTTT.

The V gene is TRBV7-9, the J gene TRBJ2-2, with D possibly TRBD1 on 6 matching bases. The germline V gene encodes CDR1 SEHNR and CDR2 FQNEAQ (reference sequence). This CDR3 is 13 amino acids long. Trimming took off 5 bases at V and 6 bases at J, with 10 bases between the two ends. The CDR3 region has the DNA TGTGCCAGCAGCCCAACAGGGCCCGGGGAGCTGTTTTTT. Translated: CASSPTGPGELFF.

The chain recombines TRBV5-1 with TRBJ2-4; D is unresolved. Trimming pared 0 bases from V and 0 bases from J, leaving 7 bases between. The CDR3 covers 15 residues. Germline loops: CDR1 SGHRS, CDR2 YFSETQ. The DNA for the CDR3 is TGCGCCAGCAGCTTGGATTCCCTAGCCAAAAACATTCAGTACTTC. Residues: CASSLDSLAKNIQYF. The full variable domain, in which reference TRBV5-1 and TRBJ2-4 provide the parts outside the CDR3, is KAGVTQTPRYLIKTRGQQVTLSCSPISGHRSVSWYQQTPGQGLQFLFEYFSETQRNKGNFPGRFSGRQFSNSRSEMNVSTLELGDSALYLCASSLDSLAKNIQYFGAGTRLSVL.

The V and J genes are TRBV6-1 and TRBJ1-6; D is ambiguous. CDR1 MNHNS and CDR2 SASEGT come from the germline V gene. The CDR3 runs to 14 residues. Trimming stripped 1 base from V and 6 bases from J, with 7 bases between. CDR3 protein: CASSEGQINSPLHF. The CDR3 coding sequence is TGTGCCAGCAGTGAAGGGCAGATTAATTCACCCCTCCACTTT.

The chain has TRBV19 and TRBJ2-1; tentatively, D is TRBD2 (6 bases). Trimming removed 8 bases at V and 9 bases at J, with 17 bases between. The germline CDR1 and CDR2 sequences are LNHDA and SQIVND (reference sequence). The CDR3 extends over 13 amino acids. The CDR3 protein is CASGSRRESEQFF. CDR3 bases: TGTGCCAGTGGAAGTAGACGGGAGAGTGAGCAGTTCTTC.

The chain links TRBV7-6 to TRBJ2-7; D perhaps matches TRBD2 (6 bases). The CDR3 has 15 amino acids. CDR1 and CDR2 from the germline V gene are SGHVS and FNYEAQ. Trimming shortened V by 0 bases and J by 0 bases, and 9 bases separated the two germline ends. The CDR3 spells CASSLAEGGSYEQYF. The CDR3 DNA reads TGTGCCAGCAGCTTAGCGGAGGGCGGCTCCTACGAGCAGTACTTC.

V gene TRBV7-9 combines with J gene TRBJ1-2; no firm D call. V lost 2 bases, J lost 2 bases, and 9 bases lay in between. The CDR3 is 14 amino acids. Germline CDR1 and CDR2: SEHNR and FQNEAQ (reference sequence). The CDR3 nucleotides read TGTGCCAGCAGCTTATCGCGGCCGAACTATGGCTACACCTTC. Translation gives CASSLSRPNYGYTF.

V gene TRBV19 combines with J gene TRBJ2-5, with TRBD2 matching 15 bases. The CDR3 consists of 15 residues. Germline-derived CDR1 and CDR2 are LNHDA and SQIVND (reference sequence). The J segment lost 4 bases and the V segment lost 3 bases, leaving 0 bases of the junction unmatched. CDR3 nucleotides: TGTGCCAGTAGTATGGGACTAGCGGGGGGAGAGACCCAGTACTTC. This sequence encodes CASSMGLAGGETQYF.

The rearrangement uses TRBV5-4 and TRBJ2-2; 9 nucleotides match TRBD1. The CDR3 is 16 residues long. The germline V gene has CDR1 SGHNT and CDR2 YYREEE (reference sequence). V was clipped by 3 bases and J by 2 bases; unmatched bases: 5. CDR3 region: CASSWGTGINTGELFF. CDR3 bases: TGTGCCAGCAGCTGGGGGACAGGGATAAACACCGGGGAGCTGTTTTTT.

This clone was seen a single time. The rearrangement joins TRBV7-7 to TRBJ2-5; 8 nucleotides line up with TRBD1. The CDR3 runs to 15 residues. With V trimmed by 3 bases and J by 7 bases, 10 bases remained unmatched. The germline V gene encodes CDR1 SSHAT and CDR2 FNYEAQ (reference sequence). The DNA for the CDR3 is TGTGCCAGCAGCTTGGGCCAGGGGGCTGGCGGGACCCAGTACTTC. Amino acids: CASSLGQGAGGTQYF. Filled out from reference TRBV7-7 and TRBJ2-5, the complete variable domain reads GAGVSQSPRYKVTKRGQDVTLRCDPISSHATLYWYQQALGQGPEFLTYFNYEAQPDKSGLPSDRFSAERPEGSISTLTIQRTEQRDSAMYRCASSLGQGAGGTQYFGPGTRLLVL.